A single sample is the source of the 31 T cell receptor beta chains below, sequenced in a study of blood T cell repertoires in COVID-19. TCRdb keeps only in-frame clones here, not all; method: immunoSEQ multiplex PCR. The repertoire holds roughly 120,000 clones, with approximately 85% as singletons. Specimen: peripheral blood. These receptors came from a woman older than 75 with COVID-19, enrolled during active disease.

The genes are TRBV28 and TRBJ1-2, with 7 bases aligning to TRBD1. This CDR3 has 13 residues. The V and J ends lost 8 bases and 4 bases, in that order; junction bases with no gene match: 7. Germline loops: CDR1 MDHEN, CDR2 SYDVKM. CDR3 residues: CASGSRGAYGYTF. As DNA, the CDR3 is TGTGCCAGCGGTTCCAGGGGGGCCTATGGCTACACCTTC.

This clone came up a few times. The chain has TRBV7-2 and TRBJ2-7; D may be TRBD1 (6 bases). With 6 bases removed from V and 6 bases from J, the gap between germline ends came to 21 bases. There are 15 residues in the CDR3. CDR1 and CDR2 from the germline V gene are SGHTA and FQGNSA. This CDR3 is CASRRGIQGRGEQYF. The CDR3 nucleotides read TGTGCCAGCAGACGAGGGATACAGGGTAGGGGCGAGCAGTACTTC.

The chain couples TRBV28 to TRBJ2-1, with 15 bases fitting TRBD2. The CDR3 has 17 amino acids. V shed 3 bases, J shed 8 bases, and the junction held 8 bases outside the gene matches. Germline CDR1 and CDR2: MDHEN and SYDVKM. CDR3 nucleotides: TGTGCCAGCAGTTTTTGGACTAGCGGGAGGGCCGTATATGAGCAGTTCTTC. Translating it yields CASSFWTSGRAVYEQFF.

This clone appeared a single time. The J gene is TRBJ2-1, the V gene TRBV15; the match to TRBD2 covers 9 bases. V lost 0 bases to trimming and J lost 9 bases; unmatched junction nucleotides: 9. CDR3 length equals 16 residues. Germline V CDR1 and CDR2: LNHNV, YYDKDF (reference sequence). In nucleotides, the CDR3 is TGTGCCACCAGCAGAGATCTCGGGCTAGCGGGGAGTGAGCAGTTCTTC. The encoded protein is CATSRDLGLAGSEQFF.

The J gene is TRBJ1-5, the V gene TRBV27; D is undetermined. From germline, CDR1 is MNHEY and CDR2 SMNVEV (reference sequence). Trimming removed 6 bases from V and 0 bases from J, with 12 bases in between. CDR3 length: 15 amino acids. The CDR3 DNA reads as TGTGCCAGCAGGCAGAAAAGTTATAGCAATCAGCCCCAGCATTTT. Translating it yields CASRQKSYSNQPQHF.

The rearrangement links TRBV4-2 to TRBJ1-3; 7 bases agree with TRBD1. In germline, CDR1 is LGHNA, CDR2 YNFKEQ. This CDR3 comprises 14 residues. V lost 2 bases and J lost 6; bases outside the gene matches: 4. CDR3 nucleotides: TGTGCCAGCAGCCAAAGACAGGGAGAAAACACCATATATTTT. Residues: CASSQRQGENTIYF.

The V gene is TRBV19, the J gene TRBJ2-5, with TRBD1 identical over 8 bases. CDR3 length equals 15 residues. CDR1 and CDR2 (germline): LNHDA, SQIVND (reference sequence). V trimming: 3 bases; J trimming: 2 bases; junction bases outside the gene matches: 5. CDR3 protein: CASSIDRGPQETQYF. As DNA, the CDR3 is TGTGCCAGTAGTATCGACAGGGGCCCACAAGAGACCCAGTACTTC.

The chain uses TRBV6-6 and TRBJ1-5; tentative D call: TRBD1 (5 bases). Trimming removed 5 bases at V and 0 bases at J, with 17 bases between. The CDR3 spans 17 residues. Germline lookup yields CDR1 MNHNY and CDR2 SVGAGI (reference sequence). DNA for the CDR3: TGTGCCAGCAGTCAGGACCCAGGGAAGCCTAGCAATCAGCCCCAGCATTTT. The encoded protein is CASSQDPGKPSNQPQHF.

The gene calls are TRBV5-1 and TRBJ2-2, with 7 bases matching TRBD1. This CDR3 has 16 amino acids. With V trimmed by 4 bases and J by 4 bases, 10 bases remained unmatched. In germline, CDR1 is SGHRS, CDR2 YFSETQ. CDR3 sequence (DNA): TGCGCCAGCAGCGAGATAACAGGGGTGGGCACCGGGGAGCTGTTTTTT. Protein sequence: CASSEITGVGTGELFF.

CDR3 DNA: TGCGCCAGCAGCCAAGATGGTCGGAGCCCCATATATTTT. The encoded protein is CASSQDGRSPIYF. The J gene is TRBJ1-3, the V gene TRBV4-1, with no clear D. V shed 0 bases and J shed 11 bases, with 11 bases lying between them. The CDR3 runs to 13 residues. Looked up from germline, CDR1 is MGHRA and CDR2 is YSYEKL.

This sequence joins TRBV28 and TRBJ2-7; 11 nucleotides match TRBD2. The CDR3 loop spans 15 amino acids. Germline V gene sequence: CDR1 MDHEN, CDR2 SYDVKM. The junction had 5 bases not matched to a gene; V was cut back by 7 bases and J by 0 bases. For the CDR3, the DNA is TGTGCCAGCACCCCGACTAGCGGGACCTCCTACGAGCAGTACTTC. This sequence encodes CASTPTSGTSYEQYF. Drawing the rest from reference TRBV28 and TRBJ2-7, the complete variable domain is DVKVTQSSRYLVKRTGEKVFLECVQDMDHENMFWYRQDPGLGLRLIYFSYDVKMKEKGDIPEGYSVSREKKERFSLILESASTNQTSMYLCASTPTSGTSYEQYFGPGTRLTVT.

The chain employs TRBV16 and TRBJ2-3; 12 positions agree with TRBD2. The J segment lost 1 base and the V segment lost 5 bases, leaving 7 bases of the junction unmatched. Per germline, CDR1 KGHSY and CDR2 FQNENV. This CDR3 region has 17 residues. The CDR3 DNA sequence: TGTGCCAGCAGCGGACTAGCGGGACGAGGTGGCACAGATACGCAGTATTTT. Protein: CASSGLAGRGGTDTQYF.

The rearrangement joins TRBV3-1 (or the pseudogene TRBV3-2) to TRBJ2-5; D is perhaps TRBD1 (6 bases). This CDR3 spans 19 amino acids. V gave up 6 bases and J gave up 5 bases, with 31 bases separating them. Germline V CDR1 and CDR2: LGHDT, YNNKEL (reference sequence). DNA for the CDR3: TGTGCCAGCAGGGCTAACGACCAAGAGTTATGGGGGCCCGAGGAGACCCAGTACTTC. It is translated as CASRANDQELWGPEETQYF.

This chain joins TRBV2 and TRBJ1-6; a possible D gene is TRBD1 (6 bases). The CDR3 is made up of 14 amino acids. Germline loops: CDR1 SNHLY, CDR2 FYNNEI. Between the trimmed V and J ends, which lost 7 bases and 9 bases, there was a span of 16 bases. This CDR3 reads CASTPDSTSSPLHF. CDR3 sequence (DNA): TGTGCCAGCACACCGGACAGTACGAGTTCACCCCTCCACTTT.

The chain recombines TRBV7-2 with TRBJ2-5; a possible D gene is TRBD2 (5 bases). Germline V gene lookup returns CDR1 SGHTA and CDR2 FQGNSA. The CDR3 runs to 14 residues. V lost 4 bases, J lost 4 bases, and 13 bases lay in between. CDR3 bases: TGTGCCAGCAGCTCTCGGGGAGCTGGAGAGACCCAGTACTTC. It is translated as CASSSRGAGETQYF.

The chain has TRBV9 and TRBJ2-2; D possibly corresponds to TRBD2 (5 bases). Germline-derived CDR1 and CDR2 are SGDLS and YYNGEE. The CDR3 totals 16 residues. V dropped 0 bases and J dropped 2 bases, with 11 bases sitting between them. The CDR3 nucleotides are TGTGCCAGCAGCGTAGGGCTAGCCCAAAACACCGGGGAGCTGTTTTTT. This sequence encodes CASSVGLAQNTGELFF.

This chain links TRBV28 with TRBJ1-5; D is possibly TRBD1 (6 bases). The germline CDR1 and CDR2 sequences are MDHEN and SYDVKM. The CDR3 is made up of 15 amino acids. Trimming left V 2 bases short and J 4 bases short, with 12 bases between. Written as DNA, the CDR3 is TGTGCCAGCAGTTTACCCAGGGGCCATAATCAGCCCCAGCATTTT. Amino acid sequence: CASSLPRGHNQPQHF.

The V call is TRBV4-2, the J call TRBJ2-5; D may be TRBD2 (6 bases). Germline values: CDR1 LGHNA, CDR2 YNFKEQ. V lost 0 bases to trimming and J lost 9 bases, with 26 bases between them. This CDR3 comprises 18 residues. CDR3 protein: CASSQEGGTSSRLGAQYF. CDR3 nucleotide sequence: TGTGCCAGCAGCCAAGAGGGAGGCACTAGCAGCCGTCTAGGGGCCCAGTACTTC.

J is TRBJ2-1 and V is TRBV4-2; 9 bases are shared with TRBD2. The germline gives CDR1 LGHNA, CDR2 YNFKEQ. CDR3 length equals 16 residues. The ends lost 2 bases at V and 5 bases at J; junction bases unmatched: 7. The CDR3 spells CASSQSLAGSHNEQFF. The CDR3 coding sequence is TGTGCCAGCAGCCAATCCCTAGCGGGGAGCCACAATGAGCAGTTCTTC.

The V gene is TRBV2, the J gene TRBJ1-1; a weak D match, TRBD1 (5 bases). The CDR3 is 13 amino acids. V was pared by 8 bases and J by 5 bases, with 15 bases between. The germline V gene encodes CDR1 SNHLY and CDR2 FYNNEI. CDR3 protein: CASLEGRETEAFF. CDR3 nucleotide sequence: TGTGCCAGCCTAGAGGGACGGGAGACTGAAGCTTTCTTT.

This chain joins TRBV6-5 and TRBJ1-1; tentative D call: TRBD1 (5 bases). V was clipped by 7 bases and J by 0 bases, with 12 bases between them. Germline-derived CDR1 and CDR2 are MNHEY and SVGAGI. CDR3 length: 14 residues. The CDR3 DNA follows: TGTGCCAGCACCTCGGGACTCGTGAACACTGAAGCTTTCTTT. This translates into CASTSGLVNTEAFF.

The V call is TRBV27, the J call TRBJ1-6; 7 bases agree with TRBD1. Germline CDR1 is MNHEY and CDR2 is SMNVEV (reference sequence). CDR3 length: 16 amino acids. Trimming cost V 4 bases and J 2 bases; bases outside gene matches: 5. The CDR3 loop is CASSSTGSAYNSPLHF. The CDR3 bases are TGTGCCAGCAGTTCGACAGGGTCAGCCTATAATTCACCCCTCCACTTT.

V usage is TRBV28 and J usage is TRBJ1-1, with D uncertain. Germline CDR1 reads MDHEN; CDR2 reads SYDVKM. V was trimmed by 2 bases and J by 7 bases, leaving 8 bases between them. The CDR3 sequence is 12 residues long. CDR3 in DNA: TGTGCCAGCAGTTTACCCCGGGGTGAAGCTTTCTTT. Residues: CASSLPRGEAFF.

CDR3 region: CASSPIAGDLQETQYF. As DNA, the CDR3 is TGTGCCAGCAGTCCAATAGCGGGAGACCTTCAAGAGACCCAGTACTTC. V usage is TRBV6-2 or TRBV6-3 and J usage is TRBJ2-5; 9 nucleotides agree with TRBD2. The CDR3 has 16 residues. V was clipped by 5 bases and J by 2 bases; unmatched bases: 9. The V gene's germline CDR1 is MNHEY and CDR2 SVGEGT.

V and J are TRBV7-2 and TRBJ1-5; a weak D match, TRBD1 (5 bases). This CDR3 comprises 15 residues. V lost 3 bases and J lost 7, with 16 bases in between. Germline V CDR1 and CDR2: SGHTA, FQGNSA. The DNA for the CDR3 is TGTGCCAGCAGCTTCAACTGGGGGGGTCGGCAGCCCCAGCATTTT. It translates to CASSFNWGGRQPQHF. Full variable domain (outside the CDR3, taken from reference TRBV7-2 and TRBJ1-5): GAGVSQSPSNKVTEKGKDVELRCDPISGHTALYWYRQSLGQGLEFLIYFQGNSAPDKSGLPSDRFSAERTGGSVSTLTIQRTQQEDSAVYLCASSFNWGGRQPQHFGDGTRLSIL.

The V gene is TRBV4-3, the J gene TRBJ1-4; possible D gene TRBD1, 5 bases. V was pared by 0 bases and J by 3 bases, with 8 bases between. The CDR3 consists of 15 residues. Germline V gene lookup returns CDR1 LGHNA and CDR2 YSLEER. The CDR3 sequence is CASSQDRGSNEKLFF. In DNA form, the CDR3 reads TGCGCCAGCAGCCAAGATAGGGGCTCTAATGAAAAACTGTTTTTT.

V usage is TRBV7-2 and J usage is TRBJ2-7, with D possibly TRBD1 on 6 matching bases. Germline V lookup: CDR1 SGHTA, CDR2 FQGNSA. The CDR3 loop spans 14 amino acids. V was shortened by 1 base and J by 4 bases, with 11 bases between the two germline ends. The chain's CDR3 is CASSLDTGWYEQYF. Written as DNA, the CDR3 is TGTGCCAGCAGCTTAGACACAGGGTGGTACGAGCAGTACTTC.

This clone was picked up one time. The rearrangement joins TRBV3-1 (or the pseudogene TRBV3-2) to TRBJ2-6; a weak D match, TRBD1 (6 bases). The CDR3 has 16 residues. The V end was cut by 2 bases, the J end by 3 bases, with 11 bases between. Germline loops: CDR1 LGHDT, CDR2 YNNKEL (reference sequence). The CDR3 is CASSQTGSVGANVLTF. CDR3 bases: TGTGCCAGCAGCCAAACAGGGTCAGTTGGGGCCAACGTCCTGACTTTC.

V gene TRBV5-4 combines with J gene TRBJ1-3; TRBD1 agrees at 10 bases. CDR1 and CDR2 from the germline V gene are SGHNT and YYREEE (reference sequence). The CDR3 length is 18 residues. V shed 5 bases, J shed 0 bases, and the junction held 11 bases outside the gene matches. The CDR3 bases are TGTGCCAGCAGAAACTTGGGGGGACAGGGGTTCTCTGGAAACACCATATATTTT. It encodes CASRNLGGQGFSGNTIYF.

The gene calls are TRBV15 and TRBJ2-1, with 11 bases identical to TRBD2. With 4 bases clipped from V and 4 bases from J, the junction kept 3 bases outside the gene matches. The germline V gene encodes CDR1 LNHNV and CDR2 YYDKDF (reference sequence). This CDR3 has 15 amino acids. The CDR3 protein is CATSTLAGGYNEQFF. DNA of the CDR3: TGTGCCACCAGCACTTTAGCGGGAGGGTACAATGAGCAGTTCTTC.

This rearrangement joins TRBV7-2 to TRBJ1-5; TRBD1 matches at 7 bases. CDR3 size: 14 residues. V lost 4 bases to trimming and J lost 4 bases; unmatched junction nucleotides: 4. The germline CDR1 and CDR2 sequences are SGHTA and FQGNSA. The CDR3 nucleotides are TGTGCCAGCAGCTACGGACAGGTTAATCAGCCCCAGCATTTT. This translates into CASSYGQVNQPQHF.